The 30 T cell receptor beta chains in this list originate from one sample, sequenced in a study of shared clonotypes between healthy human individuals. The protocol was immunoSEQ multiplex PCR, while the TCRdb copy is restricted to in-frame clones and leaves out a portion. The data show millions of clones, with just over 90% seen just once and over 0.12% held by the top ten. Sequences were obtained from naive CD4+ T cells sorted from blood. Subset meaning: CD45RA+ positively selected. The origin of the receptors is a man between 18 and 29 years old in good health.

This clone is a singleton in its sample. V and J are TRBV6-1 and TRBJ2-1; D call uncertain. This CDR3 contains 15 residues. The V and J ends lost 2 bases and 9 bases respectively, with 17 bases between them. In germline, CDR1 is MNHNS, CDR2 SASEGT. The DNA for the CDR3 is TGTGCCAGCAGTGAACGGACCTCCCCTCCTGCTGAGCAGTTCTTC. It is translated as CASSERTSPPAEQFF.

As DNA, the CDR3 is TGTGCCAGCAGGGCCGCACTAGCGGTTCAAGATACGCAGTATTTT. This codes for CASRAALAVQDTQYF. The J gene is TRBJ2-3, the V gene TRBV2, with 8 positions matching TRBD2. CDR3 length equals 15 residues. J gave up 5 bases and V 6 bases, and 10 bases lay outside the gene matches. Germline V gives CDR1 SNHLY, CDR2 FYNNEI.

The chain joins TRBV29-1 to TRBJ2-2; 10 bases fit TRBD1. Per germline, CDR1 SQVTM and CDR2 ANQGSEA. Trimming at V came to 7 bases and at J to 3 bases, leaving 14 bases not matched to a gene. This CDR3 is built from 17 residues. The DNA of the CDR3 is TGCAGCGCCAAGGGACAGGGGCGGTCTATGGACACCGGGGAGCTGTTTTTT. Protein: CSAKGQGRSMDTGELFF.

DNA of the CDR3: TGTGCCAGCAGCCAGACAGGGCCAACTGAAGCTTTCTTT. Residues: CASSQTGPTEAFF. The V gene is TRBV5-4, the J gene TRBJ1-1; 7 bases are shared with TRBD1. This CDR3 is 13 amino acids long. The V segment lost 4 bases and the J segment 5 bases; nucleotides outside the gene matches: 5. From germline, CDR1 is SGHNT and CDR2 YYREEE (reference sequence).

The chain has TRBV11-3 and TRBJ1-1; no firm D call. V lost 5 bases and J lost 2, with 12 bases in between. The CDR3 length is 14 residues. Germline V gene lookup returns CDR1 SGHNT and CDR2 YENEEA. CDR3 sequence reads: CASSQDKGNTEAFF. In DNA, the CDR3 is TGTGCCAGCAGCCAAGACAAGGGTAACACTGAAGCTTTCTTT.

The V and J genes are TRBV6-4 and TRBJ1-2, with D possibly TRBD1 on 6 matching bases. The germline gives CDR1 MRHNA, CDR2 SNTAGT. There are 17 residues in the CDR3. The V and J ends lost 2 bases and 2 bases respectively, with 18 bases between them. For the CDR3, the DNA is TGTGCCAGCAGTGACAGGGGGGAGAGGGGGGCAAACTATGGCTACACCTTC. Its protein product is CASSDRGERGANYGYTF.

The V gene is TRBV5-6, the J gene TRBJ2-1; D is undetermined. Germline CDR1 reads SGHDT; CDR2 reads YYEEEE. This CDR3 has 15 amino acids. The V and J ends lost 0 bases and 6 bases respectively, with 13 bases between them. The CDR3 sequence is CASSLVGLDGNEQFF. CDR3 bases: TGTGCCAGCAGCTTGGTTGGGCTAGATGGCAATGAGCAGTTCTTC.

This clone showed up just once. Since a much larger clone is just one base distant, this may be a read error. The chain is built from TRBV18 and TRBJ2-7; possible D gene TRBD1, 6 bases. V lost 5 bases and J lost 3, with 8 bases in between. CDR1 is KGHSH and CDR2 is LQKENI in the germline V gene. CDR3 length: 12 amino acids. The CDR3 nucleotides are TGTGCCAGCTCAGCACAGGGCTACGAGCAGTACTTC. Its translation is CASSAQGYEQYF.

The V and J genes are TRBV5-5 and TRBJ1-1; D not resolved. V was clipped by 0 bases and J by 0 bases, with 9 bases between them. In germline, CDR1 is SGHKS, CDR2 YYEKEE (reference sequence). The CDR3 sequence is 15 residues long. CDR3 nucleotide sequence: TGTGCCAGCAGCTTGGCCTACGACCTGAACACTGAAGCTTTCTTT. It specifies CASSLAYDLNTEAFF.

In regard to this clone: Other nucleotide sequences in the sample specify the same CDR3. The chain joins TRBV5-6 to TRBJ2-3; D is perhaps TRBD2 (6 bases). V lost 5 bases, J lost 4 bases, and 14 bases lay in between. CDR3 length equals 14 residues. From germline, CDR1 is SGHDT and CDR2 YYEEEE. The CDR3 DNA reads TGTGCCAGCAGTTCCCTTGAGCGGGCAGATACGCAGTATTTT. It is translated as CASSSLERADTQYF.

The rearrangement links TRBV14 to TRBJ2-2; D is possibly TRBD1 or TRBD2 (5 bases each). The CDR3 sequence is 16 residues long. The V end was cut by 4 bases, the J end by 4 bases, with 16 bases between. The germline CDR1 and CDR2 sequences are SGHDN and FVKESK. CDR3 in DNA: TGTGCCAGCAGCCTGGGACGTCCCCAAGGCACCGGGGAGCTGTTTTTT. This codes for CASSLGRPQGTGELFF.

The rearrangement links TRBV6-1 to TRBJ2-5, with TRBD2 matching over 7 bases. CDR1 and CDR2 (germline): MNHNS, SASEGT. This CDR3 is built from 15 residues. The V gene end was trimmed by 4 bases and the J gene end by 1 base; junction bases not matched to a gene: 6. This CDR3 is CASSGGGPLQETQYF. CDR3 DNA: TGTGCCAGCAGTGGGGGGGGACCTCTCCAAGAGACCCAGTACTTC.

The genes are TRBV6-5 and TRBJ1-2; TRBD1 is a possible D gene (5 bases). The CDR3 consists of 16 residues. Trimming cost V 0 bases and J 0 bases, with 11 bases left between them. Germline CDR1 reads MNHEY; CDR2 reads SVGAGI. CDR3 residues: CASSYSVREANYGYTF. CDR3 DNA sequence: TGTGCCAGCAGTTACTCCGTCAGGGAAGCTAACTATGGCTACACCTTC.

The V and J genes are TRBV10-3 and TRBJ2-3; D call uncertain. CDR3 length: 15 amino acids. CDR1 and CDR2 from the germline V gene are ENHRY and SYGVKD. Trimming removed 3 bases at V and 0 bases at J, with 10 bases between. CDR3 amino acids: CAISDGETSTDTQYF. CDR3 DNA sequence: TGTGCCATCAGTGACGGTGAAACTAGCACAGATACGCAGTATTTT.

This chain links TRBV7-8 with TRBJ2-7; D possibly matches TRBD1 or TRBD2 (5 bases each). Per germline, CDR1 SGHVS and CDR2 FQNEAQ. The CDR3 totals 13 residues. V was shortened by 3 bases and J by 3 bases, with 9 bases between the two germline ends. The CDR3 DNA sequence: TGTGCCAGCAGCTTGGGGGAGCACTACGAGCAGTACTTC. The encoded protein is CASSLGEHYEQYF.

The V gene is TRBV4-1, the J gene TRBJ1-6; D possibly corresponds to TRBD1 (6 bases). Trimming shortened V by 7 bases and J by 7 bases, and 11 bases separated the two germline ends. The CDR3 totals 13 residues. Germline CDR1 MGHRA, CDR2 YSYEKL. The CDR3 DNA sequence: TGCGCCAGCACCCTGGACAGAAATTCACCCCTCCACTTT. Translation: CASTLDRNSPLHF.

Points on this clone: Additional DNA sequences in this sample encode the identical CDR3. This sequence joins TRBV7-2 and TRBJ1-2; 7 bases match TRBD1. The CDR3 extends over 14 amino acids. Germline V CDR1 and CDR2: SGHTA, FQGNSA. Losses at the gene ends were 5 bases for V and 4 bases for J; bases not matched to a gene: 7. DNA for the CDR3: TGTGCCAGCAGCCCTCAAACAGGGGCCTATGGCTACACCTTC. Its protein is CASSPQTGAYGYTF.

The genes are TRBV5-1 and TRBJ2-1; a possible D gene is TRBD2 (6 bases). Deletions cut 2 bases from V and 2 bases from J, with 11 bases between. The CDR3 has 15 amino acids. Germline assignment: CDR1 SGHRS and CDR2 YFSETQ. This chain's CDR3 is CASSFSGVTYNEQFF. CDR3 bases: TGCGCCAGCAGCTTTTCGGGGGTCACCTACAATGAGCAGTTCTTC.

In this sample, this clone turned up once. The chain joins TRBV18 to TRBJ2-7, with 11 bases matching TRBD2. The germline gives CDR1 KGHSH, CDR2 LQKENI. The CDR3 has 15 amino acids. With 5 bases clipped from V and 1 base from J, the junction kept 4 bases outside the gene matches. CDR3 in DNA: TGTGCCAGCTCAGCGGGACTAGCGGAATCCTACGAGCAGTACTTC. Its translation: CASSAGLAESYEQYF.

The rearrangement joins TRBV2 to TRBJ2-5; D is possibly TRBD2 (5 bases). Germline V CDR1 and CDR2: SNHLY, FYNNEI. This CDR3 region has 15 residues. Trimming removed 5 bases from V and 4 bases from J, with 17 bases in between. The CDR3 bases are TGTGCCAGCAGTCTTACCGACTACTGGGGAGAGACCCAGTACTTC. Protein: CASSLTDYWGETQYF.

The chain recombines TRBV15 with TRBJ2-3; 7 bases agree with TRBD2. The CDR3 totals 15 residues. The germline V gene has CDR1 LNHNV and CDR2 YYDKDF (reference sequence). Losses at the gene ends were 0 bases for V and 3 bases for J; bases not matched to a gene: 3. CDR3 coding DNA: TGTGCCACCAGCAGAGAACTAGCGACAACAGATACGCAGTATTTT. It specifies CATSRELATTDTQYF.

In its sample, this clone was seen a few times. This sequence joins TRBV7-9 and TRBJ1-2; tentative D call: TRBD1 (5 bases). Between the trimmed V and J ends, which lost 5 bases and 2 bases, there was a span of 9 bases. CDR1 is SEHNR, CDR2 FQNEAQ, per germline (reference sequence). The CDR3 is 13 amino acids. CDR3 sequence reads: CASSIQDNYGYTF. DNA of the CDR3: TGTGCCAGCAGCATACAGGACAACTATGGCTACACCTTC.

This sequence joins TRBV5-1 and TRBJ2-5, with 8 bases lining up with TRBD2. This CDR3 is built from 16 residues. The germline CDR1 and CDR2 sequences are SGHRS and YFSETQ. V dropped 3 bases and J dropped 4; count of bases not matched to a gene: 11. The CDR3 sequence is CASSSIRGGRVETQYF. CDR3 nucleotide sequence: TGCGCCAGCAGCTCAATCCGGGGGGGCCGGGTAGAGACCCAGTACTTC.

This rearrangement joins TRBV28 to TRBJ2-1; TRBD1 or TRBD2 may be the D gene (5 bases each). V lost 2 bases, J lost 12 bases, and 23 bases lay in between. The CDR3 totals 16 residues. Germline CDR1 is MDHEN and CDR2 is SYDVKM. CDR3 region: CASSLRGGALGVGQFF. Here the CDR3 DNA reads TGTGCCAGCAGTTTACGGGGCGGCGCCCTCGGGGTTGGGCAGTTCTTC. Combining the CDR3 with reference TRBV28 and TRBJ2-1 gives the whole variable domain DVKVTQSSRYLVKRTGEKVFLECVQDMDHENMFWYRQDPGLGLRLIYFSYDVKMKEKGDIPEGYSVSREKKERFSLILESASTNQTSMYLCASSLRGGALGVGQFFGPGTRLTVL.

As for this clone: Compared with germline, one end of the junction differs, possibly owing to a read error. This sequence joins TRBV7-7 and TRBJ2-3; D remains unclear. CDR3 length equals 12 residues. CDR1 and CDR2 from the germline V gene are SSHAT and FNYEAQ (reference sequence). The CDR3 reads CASSLARDTQYF. CDR3 DNA sequence: TGTGCTAGCAGCTTAGCAAGGGATACGCAGTATTTT.

This chain links TRBV5-4 with TRBJ2-7; D possibly corresponds to TRBD1 (6 bases). From germline, CDR1 is SGHNT and CDR2 YYREEE (reference sequence). V was trimmed by 4 bases and J by 0 bases, leaving 17 bases between them. CDR3 size: 16 residues. For the CDR3, the DNA is TGTGCCAGCAGCCGGGAATGGACAGCGAACTCCTACGAGCAGTACTTC. It yields the protein CASSREWTANSYEQYF.

This clone has just one count. V is TRBV10-1 and J is TRBJ1-6; TRBD1 agrees at 10 bases. This CDR3 is 13 amino acids long. The V gene end was trimmed by 8 bases and the J gene end by 11 bases; junction bases not matched to a gene: 6. Germline CDR1 reads WNHNN; CDR2 reads SYGVQD (reference sequence). The chain's CDR3 is CASSPGQGTPLHF. CDR3 nucleotide sequence: TGCGCCAGCTCCCCGGGACAGGGGACACCCCTCCACTTT.

The J gene is TRBJ2-1, the V gene TRBV6-1; 9 bases fit TRBD2. The V gene's germline CDR1 is MNHNS and CDR2 SASEGT. V lost 1 base and J lost 11; bases outside the gene matches: 9. The CDR3 covers 15 residues. The CDR3 region is CASSEGGGGAHKQFF. The CDR3 bases are TGTGCCAGCAGTGAAGGAGGCGGGGGGGCCCATAAGCAGTTCTTC.

V is TRBV27 and J is TRBJ2-7; TRBD1 might be the D (5 bases). V was shortened by 6 bases and J by 6 bases, with 15 bases between the two germline ends. This CDR3 is 13 amino acids long. Per germline, CDR1 MNHEY and CDR2 SMNVEV (reference sequence). DNA for the CDR3: TGTGCCAGCAGCCGCCACGCAAGGGGCGAGCAGTACTTC. This translates into CASSRHARGEQYF.

In nucleotides, the CDR3 is TGTGCCAGCAGTCCGGCAGGGGATACTTCTTCACCCCTCCACTTT. Residues: CASSPAGDTSSPLHF. The chain joins TRBV28 to TRBJ1-6; D possibly corresponds to TRBD1 (6 bases). V was clipped by 5 bases and J by 9 bases, with 17 bases between them. Germline V gene lookup returns CDR1 MDHEN and CDR2 SYDVKM. The CDR3 totals 15 residues.